Listed here is a single T cell receptor (beta chain). Its antigen is not identified. The data were taken from a study of OX40 agonist ivuxolimab in advanced cancers. Study context: Six ivuxolimab dose levels, 0.01 to 10 mg/kg, were given intravenously every 2 weeks.

The CDR3 covers 15 residues. Per the germline V gene, CDR1 is SGHTA and CDR2 is FQGNSA. V lost 1 base and J 7 bases, leaving 14 bases between the germline ends. Sequencing was performed with immunoSEQ multiplex PCR; in TCRdb, only in-frame clones are kept and a portion is missing. The repertoire has about 92,000 clones, around 90% of them found once; the top ten carry 0.25% to 0.35%. Study-wide results and caveats: Some nonresponders also had low normalized T-cell clonal expansion.

This specimen consisted of CD4+ or CD8+ T cells sorted from blood, obtained in a trial of the OX40 agonist ivuxolimab. This sequence was found in an adult with an advanced solid tumor such as melanoma, head and neck, liver or kidney cancer. The gene calls are TRBV7-2 and TRBJ2-1, with D possibly being TRBD1 (6 bases). DNA of the CDR3: TGTGCCAGCAGCTTAGGTAGGGGGACCCTGAATGAGCAGTTCTTC. Amino acid sequence: CASSLGRGTLNEQFF.